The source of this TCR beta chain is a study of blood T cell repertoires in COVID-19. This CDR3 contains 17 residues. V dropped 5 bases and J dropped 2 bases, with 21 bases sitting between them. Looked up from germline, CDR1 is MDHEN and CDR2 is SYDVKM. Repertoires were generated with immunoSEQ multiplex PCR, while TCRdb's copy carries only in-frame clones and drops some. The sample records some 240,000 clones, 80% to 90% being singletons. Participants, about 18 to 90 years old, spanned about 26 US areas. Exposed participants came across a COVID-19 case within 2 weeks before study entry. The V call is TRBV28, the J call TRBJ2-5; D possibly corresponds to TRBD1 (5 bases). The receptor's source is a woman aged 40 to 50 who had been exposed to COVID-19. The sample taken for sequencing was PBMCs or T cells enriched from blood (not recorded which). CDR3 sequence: CASSPPHGRVNQETQYF. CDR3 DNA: TGTGCCAGCAGTCCCCCTCATGGCAGGGTAAATCAAGAGACCCAGTACTTC.